Listed here are 2 T cell receptor beta chains from one sample, sequenced in a study of cytomegalovirus exposure and HLA in healthy donors. The study ran its PCR with 60 Vbeta and 13 Jbeta primers. This table comes from immunoSEQ multiplex PCR, and its TCRdb copy is limited to in-frame clones, with some not included. The sample lists about 100,000 clones, around 82% occurring once. Sequences were obtained from PBMCs. Every receptor here comes from a woman aged 55-69 years in good health and CMV-seronegative.

This clone was observed a few times. This chain joins TRBV28 and TRBJ2-5; 9 nucleotides line up with TRBD1. The CDR3 covers 16 residues. J was trimmed by 0 bases and V by 6 bases; bases with no gene match: 8. Germline V gene data show CDR1 as MDHEN and CDR2 as SYDVKM. CDR3 bases: TGTGCCAGCAGCTTAGGACAGGGGAGATACCAAGAGACCCAGTACTTC. Its translation: CASSLGQGRYQETQYF.

The chain combines TRBV5-4 with TRBJ2-3; D not resolved. Germline lookup yields CDR1 SGHNT and CDR2 YYREEE (reference sequence). The ends were cut back, 0 bases at V and 2 bases at J, with 10 bases in the middle. The CDR3 runs 15 residues. CDR3 amino acids: CASSLDSQFTDTQYF. CDR3 DNA: TGTGCCAGCAGCTTGGACAGCCAATTCACAGATACGCAGTATTTT.